Listed below are T cell receptor beta chains from one sample, sequenced in a study of OX40 agonist ivuxolimab in advanced cancers. Only in-frame clones appear in the TCRdb table, and some are missing; sequencing was by immunoSEQ multiplex PCR. The sample holds 70,000 to 95,000 clones, roughly 86% seen once. Sequencing used CD4+ or CD8+ T cells sorted from blood, obtained in a trial of the OX40 agonist ivuxolimab. The receptors originated from an adult with an advanced solid tumor such as melanoma, head and neck, liver or kidney cancer. CDR3s include the opening cysteine and the closing phenylalanine or tryptophan. D genes are given only for firm matches. A clone size is listed for some rows: how often the clone was seen (once, few, many), or a class if it is expanded.

CDR3 length: 17
V gene: TRBV5-1
J gene: TRBJ1-1
clone size: -
D gene: -
CDR3 DNA: TGCGCCAGCAGCCGGGACCTGGGTCAGGCCTCAGTGACTGAAGCTTTCTTT
CDR3 protein: CASSRDLGQASVTEAFF

CDR3 length: 13
V gene: TRBV19
J gene: TRBJ1-5
clone size: -
D gene: -
CDR3 DNA: TGTGCCAGTAGGCCTTGGGGCAATCAGCCCCAGCATTTT
CDR3 protein: CASRPWGNQPQHF

CDR3 length: 16
V gene: TRBV7-7
J gene: TRBJ2-6
clone size: -
D gene: -
CDR3 DNA: TGTGCTAGCAGCCCGGACTGGATGTCTGGGGCCAACGTCCTGACTTTC
CDR3 protein: CASSPDWMSGANVLTF

CDR3 length: 15
V gene: TRBV6-4
J gene: TRBJ1-3
clone size: few
D gene: -
CDR3 DNA: TGTGCCAGCAGTGACTGGGACCACTCTGGAAACACCATATATTTT
CDR3 protein: CASSDWDHSGNTIYF

CDR3 length: 14
V gene: TRBV7-2
J gene: TRBJ2-7
clone size: -
D gene: -
CDR3 DNA: TGTGCCAGCAGCTTAGGATATACAGATTACGAGCAGTACTTC
CDR3 protein: CASSLGYTDYEQYF

CDR3 length: 11
V gene: TRBV6-1
J gene: TRBJ2-7
clone size: -
D gene: -
CDR3 DNA: TGTGCCAGCAGTGAAGTAGGCGAGCAGTACTTC
CDR3 protein: CASSEVGEQYF

CDR3 length: 13
V gene: TRBV6-5
J gene: TRBJ1-3
clone size: -
D gene: -
CDR3 DNA: TGTGCCAGCAGAACCCGAAACGGCTACACCATATATTTT
CDR3 protein: CASRTRNGYTIYF

CDR3 length: 13
V gene: TRBV6-4
J gene: TRBJ2-5
clone size: -
D gene: -
CDR3 DNA: TGTGCGGTCGCAAGGGCCCCGGGTGAGACCCAGTACTTC
CDR3 protein: CAVARAPGETQYF

CDR3 length: 13
V gene: TRBV2
J gene: TRBJ2-3
clone size: -
D gene: -
CDR3 DNA: TGTGCCAGCAGGGGGGACGGGGCAGATACGCAGTATTTT
CDR3 protein: CASRGDGADTQYF

CDR3 length: 14
V gene: TRBV2
J gene: TRBJ1-1
clone size: once
D gene: TRBD1
CDR3 DNA: TGTGCCAGCAGGATTACAGGGGTAAGGACTGAAGCTTTCTTT
CDR3 protein: CASRITGVRTEAFF

CDR3 length: 16
V gene: TRBV4-1
J gene: TRBJ2-7
clone size: -
D gene: -
CDR3 DNA: TGCGCCAGCAGCCAAGTACAGGGCCCGGGAGGAGACGAGCAGTACTTC
CDR3 protein: CASSQVQGPGGDEQYF

CDR3 length: 15
V gene: TRBV7-2
J gene: TRBJ2-5
clone size: few
D gene: -
CDR3 DNA: TGTGCCAGCAGCCCACGACAAAGGGTCCAAGAGACCCAGTACTTC
CDR3 protein: CASSPRQRVQETQYF

CDR3 length: 15
V gene: TRBV30
J gene: TRBJ2-6
clone size: -
D gene: -
CDR3 DNA: TGTGCCTGGAGTAAATGGAGCCCAGGGGCCAACGTCCTGACTTTC
CDR3 protein: CAWSKWSPGANVLTF

CDR3 length: 16
V gene: TRBV7-8
J gene: TRBJ1-2
clone size: -
D gene: -
CDR3 DNA: TGTGCCAGCAGTTCTACAGGGAAAGGAGCTAACTATGGCTACACCTTC
CDR3 protein: CASSSTGKGANYGYTF

CDR3 length: 17
V gene: TRBV11-3
J gene: TRBJ2-5
clone size: -
D gene: -
CDR3 DNA: TGTGCCAGCAGCTTAGTGGTTGGGTCTATCGAGGCTGAGACCCAGTACTTC
CDR3 protein: CASSLVVGSIEAETQYF

CDR3 length: 14
V gene: TRBV27
J gene: TRBJ2-7
clone size: -
D gene: -
CDR3 DNA: TGTGCCAGCAGCCGCGTCCCTTTCTCCTACGAGCAGTACTTC
CDR3 protein: CASSRVPFSYEQYF

CDR3 length: 14
V gene: TRBV27
J gene: TRBJ2-7
clone size: once
D gene: -
CDR3 DNA: TGTGCCAGCGGTAGTCGCGGACCGCCCTACGAGCAGTACTTC
CDR3 protein: CASGSRGPPYEQYF

CDR3 length: 12
V gene: TRBV30
J gene: TRBJ1-3
clone size: -
D gene: -
CDR3 DNA: TGTGCCTGGAGCCCGTCTGGAAACACCATATATTTT
CDR3 protein: CAWSPSGNTIYF

CDR3 length: 16
V gene: TRBV4-2
J gene: TRBJ1-4
clone size: once
D gene: TRBD1
CDR3 DNA: TGTGCCAGCAGCCCCTCGGGACAGATAACTAATGAAAAACTGTTTTTT
CDR3 protein: CASSPSGQITNEKLFF

CDR3 length: 14
V gene: TRBV11-2
J gene: TRBJ1-1
clone size: -
D gene: -
CDR3 DNA: TGTGCCAGCAGCTTTTGGCAGGGTAAAACTGAAGCTTTCTTT
CDR3 protein: CASSFWQGKTEAFF

CDR3 length: 13
V gene: TRBV6-5
J gene: TRBJ2-5
clone size: -
D gene: -
CDR3 DNA: TGTGCCAGCAGTTACAAGGGTGGGGAGACCCAGTACTTC
CDR3 protein: CASSYKGGETQYF

CDR3 length: 18
V gene: TRBV1
J gene: TRBJ1-6
clone size: -
D gene: -
CDR3 DNA: TGCACCAGCAGCCACCCGAGGCGAGGACAGAGGAACTGTTCACCCCTCCACTTT
CDR3 protein: CTSSHPRRGQRNCSPLHF

CDR3 length: 15
V gene: TRBV2
J gene: TRBJ1-5
clone size: -
D gene: TRBD1
CDR3 DNA: TGTGCCAGCAGGGAGGACAGGGTGAGCAATCAGCCCCAGCATTTT
CDR3 protein: CASREDRVSNQPQHF

CDR3 length: 11
V gene: TRBV5-1
J gene: TRBJ2-4
clone size: -
D gene: -
CDR3 DNA: TGCGCCAGCAGCTTTGGGGGATTGGAGTACTTC
CDR3 protein: CASSFGGLEYF

CDR3 length: 14
V gene: TRBV19
J gene: TRBJ2-7
clone size: -
D gene: -
CDR3 DNA: TGTGCCAGTAGTACGGGGCAGGGGACCAACGAGCAGTACTTC
CDR3 protein: CASSTGQGTNEQYF

CDR3 length: 14
V gene: TRBV6-5
J gene: TRBJ1-1
clone size: -
D gene: -
CDR3 DNA: TGTGCCAGCAGTTACCGGGGGTTGTACACTGAAGCTTTCTTT
CDR3 protein: CASSYRGLYTEAFF

CDR3 length: 14
V gene: TRBV7-9
J gene: TRBJ2-5
clone size: once
D gene: -
CDR3 DNA: TGTGCCAGCAGCCCCTGGGGCAGTCAAGAGACCCAGTACTTC
CDR3 protein: CASSPWGSQETQYF

CDR3 length: 13
V gene: TRBV6-5
J gene: TRBJ1-2
clone size: -
D gene: TRBD1
CDR3 DNA: TGTGCCAGCAGTAGGGACAGCTACTATGGCTACACCTTC
CDR3 protein: CASSRDSYYGYTF

CDR3 length: 15
V gene: TRBV5-3
J gene: TRBJ1-6
clone size: -
D gene: -
CDR3 DNA: TGTGCCCTCGAAGGCAGGGAAACCTATAATTCACCCCTCCACTTT
CDR3 protein: CALEGRETYNSPLHF

CDR3 length: 14
V gene: TRBV30
J gene: TRBJ1-2
clone size: few
D gene: -
CDR3 DNA: TGTGCCTGGAGTGTTCGGCCTTTAGAAATGGGCTACACCTTC
CDR3 protein: CAWSVRPLEMGYTF

CDR3 length: 16
V gene: TRBV5-4
J gene: TRBJ1-2
clone size: -
D gene: -
CDR3 DNA: TGTGCCAGCAGCTTTTCAGGAGGGGGGAACGACTATGGCTACACCTTC
CDR3 protein: CASSFSGGGNDYGYTF

CDR3 length: 13
V gene: TRBV5-5
J gene: TRBJ2-3
clone size: -
D gene: -
CDR3 DNA: TGTGCCAGCAGCTTGGAACCCCGCGGTACGCAGTATTTT
CDR3 protein: CASSLEPRGTQYF

CDR3 length: 14
V gene: TRBV19
J gene: TRBJ1-1
clone size: -
D gene: -
CDR3 DNA: TGTGCCACCTTAAGAGGGACGGAGAACACTGAAGCTTTCTTT
CDR3 protein: CATLRGTENTEAFF

CDR3 length: 14
V gene: TRBV19
J gene: TRBJ1-2
clone size: -
D gene: -
CDR3 DNA: TGTGCCAGTAGTATTAGAGACAACTACTATGGCTACACCTTC
CDR3 protein: CASSIRDNYYGYTF

CDR3 length: 15
V gene: TRBV28
J gene: TRBJ2-7
clone size: -
D gene: -
CDR3 DNA: TGTGCCAGCAACTCAGCCCTCAAAAAAGCCTACGAGCAGTACTTC
CDR3 protein: CASNSALKKAYEQYF

CDR3 length: 14
V gene: TRBV14
J gene: TRBJ2-4
clone size: -
D gene: -
CDR3 DNA: TGTGCCAGCAGCCCTCAGAAGGGCGCGAACATTCAGTACTTC
CDR3 protein: CASSPQKGANIQYF

CDR3 length: 13
V gene: TRBV7-9
J gene: TRBJ2-7
clone size: -
D gene: -
CDR3 DNA: TGTGCCAGCAGCGCCGGGCACTCCTACGAGCAGTACTTC
CDR3 protein: CASSAGHSYEQYF

CDR3 length: 15
V gene: TRBV10-3
J gene: TRBJ1-5
clone size: -
D gene: -
CDR3 DNA: TGTGCCATCAGTGAGTCCGGGCGAAGCAATCAGCCCCAGCATTTT
CDR3 protein: CAISESGRSNQPQHF

CDR3 length: 14
V gene: TRBV11-2
J gene: TRBJ2-4
clone size: medium-sized
D gene: -
CDR3 DNA: TGTGCCAGCAGCTTAGCGCTAGCCAAAAACATTCAGTACTTC
CDR3 protein: CASSLALAKNIQYF

CDR3 length: 16
V gene: TRBV2
J gene: TRBJ1-6
clone size: -
D gene: TRBD1
CDR3 DNA: TGTGCCAGCAGTGACCCGACAGGGGTAGATAATTCACCCCTCCACTTT
CDR3 protein: CASSDPTGVDNSPLHF

CDR3 length: 11
V gene: TRBV20-1
J gene: TRBJ2-3
clone size: once
D gene: -
CDR3 DNA: TGCAGTGCTAGGGGGTCAGATACGCAGTATTTT
CDR3 protein: CSARGSDTQYF

CDR3 length: 16
V gene: TRBV4-1
J gene: TRBJ1-2
clone size: -
D gene: TRBD1
CDR3 DNA: TGCGCCAGCAGCCAAGATCGGGGCAGGGGGAGTGATGGCTACACCTTC
CDR3 protein: CASSQDRGRGSDGYTF

CDR3 length: 14
V gene: TRBV27
J gene: TRBJ1-5
clone size: -
D gene: -
CDR3 DNA: TGTGCCAGCAGTTCGCTGAATAGCAATCAGCCCCAGCATTTT
CDR3 protein: CASSSLNSNQPQHF

CDR3 length: 14
V gene: TRBV6-6
J gene: TRBJ1-5
clone size: -
D gene: TRBD1
CDR3 DNA: TGTGCCAGCAGTTCCCAGGGGGCGCAACAGCCCCAGCATTTT
CDR3 protein: CASSSQGAQQPQHF

CDR3 length: 19
V gene: TRBV4-2
J gene: TRBJ2-6
clone size: -
D gene: -
CDR3 DNA: TGTGCCAGCAGCCAGGATAGGTGGCAGGCACTCTCTGGGGCCAACGTCCTGACTTTC
CDR3 protein: CASSQDRWQALSGANVLTF

CDR3 length: 14
V gene: TRBV6-6
J gene: TRBJ1-2
clone size: -
D gene: -
CDR3 DNA: TGTGCCAGCAGTTACGGGGGTCGAAGCTATGGCTACACCTTC
CDR3 protein: CASSYGGRSYGYTF

CDR3 length: 15
V gene: TRBV28
J gene: TRBJ1-3
clone size: -
D gene: -
CDR3 DNA: TGTGCCAGCAGTTTGGCCAGGTCCTCTGGAAACACCATATATTTT
CDR3 protein: CASSLARSSGNTIYF

CDR3 length: 16
V gene: TRBV4-3
J gene: TRBJ1-1
clone size: -
D gene: -
CDR3 DNA: TGCGCCAGCAGCCAAGGCCAATACACCACGAACACTGAAGCTTTCTTT
CDR3 protein: CASSQGQYTTNTEAFF

CDR3 length: 12
V gene: TRBV18
J gene: TRBJ2-1
clone size: once
D gene: -
CDR3 DNA: TGTGCCAGCTCACCTGACCGGAATTCCGAGTTCTTC
CDR3 protein: CASSPDRNSEFF

CDR3 length: 17
V gene: TRBV18
J gene: TRBJ1-1
clone size: -
D gene: -
CDR3 DNA: TGTGCCAGCTCACCATGGGAAGGGGGTTTAATGAACACTGAAGCTTTCTTT
CDR3 protein: CASSPWEGGLMNTEAFF

CDR3 length: 15
V gene: TRBV7-8
J gene: TRBJ1-3
clone size: -
D gene: -
CDR3 DNA: TGTGCCAGCAGCTTAGAATGGTATGGGAGGAACACCATATATTTT
CDR3 protein: CASSLEWYGRNTIYF

CDR3 length: 12
V gene: TRBV7-9
J gene: TRBJ2-3
clone size: once
D gene: -
CDR3 DNA: TGTGCCAGCAGCCAGAGCACAGATACGCAGTATTTT
CDR3 protein: CASSQSTDTQYF

CDR3 length: 16
V gene: TRBV7-2
J gene: TRBJ2-2
clone size: -
D gene: -
CDR3 DNA: TGTGCCAGCAGCTTAGAAGGTTCGAGGGGTGCCGGGGAGCTGTTTTTT
CDR3 protein: CASSLEGSRGAGELFF